The 21 T cell receptor beta chains given below trace back to one sample, sequenced in a study of blood T cells in healthy people across ages. Alongside a J-beta primer mix, a sample-barcoded 5' primer served in a second PCR lasting about 7 to 12 cycles. TCRdb recomputed calls from the 5' RACE reads with MiXCR, one row per CDR3 protein. The sample lists about 1,500,000 distinct CDR3 sequences; 42% were seen once. Sequencing used blood. Every receptor here comes from a young woman in good health.

This clonotype was counted at least ten times. The chain combines TRBV29-1 with TRBJ2-3; the D is unclear. This CDR3 comprises 10 residues. Looked up from germline, CDR1 is SQVTM and CDR2 is ANQGSEA. V was shortened by 7 bases and J by 0 bases, with 2 bases between the two germline ends. The CDR3 DNA follows: TGCAGCGGCAGCACAGATACGCAGTATTTT. Its protein product is CSGSTDTQYF.

The chain combines TRBV20-1 with TRBJ2-1; possibly TRBD2 for D (6 bases). Gene TRBJ2-7 matches the end of the DNA better, so the J call may be wrong. CDR1 is DFQATT and CDR2 is SNEGSKA in the germline V gene (reference sequence). The CDR3 loop spans 14 amino acids. CDR3 nucleotides: TGCAGTGCTAGTACCGGGAGCTCCTACAATGAGCAGTACTTC. Protein product: CSASTGSSYNEQYF.

This chain joins TRBV20-1 and TRBJ2-7, with TRBD2 as a possible D gene (6 bases). V lost 3 bases and J 1 base, leaving 13 bases between the germline ends. This CDR3 has 14 amino acids. Germline CDR1 and CDR2: DFQATT and SNEGSKA (reference sequence). DNA for the CDR3: TGCAGTGCTAGTAGACAGAGCGGGTCCTACGAGCAGTACTTC. It translates to CSASRQSGSYEQYF.

V is TRBV20-1 and J is TRBJ2-5, with a tentative D call TRBD1 (5 bases). Trimming took 5 bases from V and 3 from J, leaving 16 bases between them. This CDR3 has 14 amino acids. Germline V CDR1 and CDR2: DFQATT, SNEGSKA (reference sequence). As DNA, the CDR3 is TGCAGTGCTCAGACCGTGGGGCCCAAAGAGACCCAGTACTTC. Protein sequence: CSAQTVGPKETQYF.

V gene TRBV5-1 combines with J gene TRBJ2-3, with 13 bases that match TRBD2. The CDR3 runs 16 residues. CDR1 SGHRS and CDR2 YFSETQ come from the germline V gene. J was trimmed by 8 bases and V by 3 bases; bases with no gene match: 9. The CDR3 region has the DNA TGCGCCAGCAGCTCTGGACTAGCGGGGGAGATAGGTACGCAGTATTTT. This translates into CASSSGLAGEIGTQYF.

About this clonotype itself: Germline and junction disagree at one end, which may indicate a read error. The genes are TRBV4-2 and TRBJ2-3; possible D gene TRBD1, 5 bases. The V gene's germline CDR1 is LGHNA and CDR2 YNFKEQ. The CDR3 length is 14 residues. The CDR3 here is CASSQVGSTGTQYF. The CDR3 bases are TGTGCCAGCAGCCAAGTAGGTAGCACAGGTACGCAGTATTTT.

The rearrangement joins TRBV19 to TRBJ2-7; weak D call: TRBD2 (6 bases). The CDR3 runs to 15 residues. Trimming stripped 6 bases from V and 4 bases from J, with 19 bases between. Germline V gene sequence: CDR1 LNHDA, CDR2 SQIVND (reference sequence). The CDR3 is CASSQLGTLNYEQYF. As DNA, the CDR3 is TGTGCCAGTAGCCAACTTGGGACTCTAAATTACGAGCAGTACTTC.

The chain carries TRBV7-2 and TRBJ1-2, with 9 positions matching TRBD1. The junction had 13 bases not matched to a gene; V was cut back by 5 bases and J by 9 bases. In germline, CDR1 is SGHTA, CDR2 FQGNSA. The CDR3 spans 15 residues. CDR3 in amino acids: CASSPDRGSLGSYTF. The CDR3 bases are TGTGCCAGCAGCCCGGACAGGGGCTCTTTGGGAAGCTACACCTTC.

This clonotype has a single count. The chain recombines TRBV3-1 with TRBJ2-3; tentative D call: TRBD2 (6 bases). V was cut by 3 bases and J by 1 base, with 17 bases left in between. The CDR3 is 17 residues long. From germline, CDR1 is LGHDT and CDR2 YNNKEL (reference sequence). The CDR3 sequence: CASSHLFAPGGTDTQYF. The CDR3 region has the DNA TGTGCCAGCAGCCACCTTTTCGCCCCGGGGGGCACAGATACGCAGTATTTT.

The chain recombines TRBV28 with TRBJ2-7; D gene ambiguous. This CDR3 region has 13 residues. Germline V gene sequence: CDR1 MDHEN, CDR2 SYDVKM. V lost 7 bases, J lost 7 bases, and 17 bases lay in between. The CDR3 DNA sequence: TGTGCCAGCAATGTCTCAGCAGGCAATGAGCAGTACTTC. Amino acid sequence: CASNVSAGNEQYF.

CDR3 bases: TGTGCCAGCACCGGGACAGGGGAAAAGACCCAGTACTTC. Residues: CASTGTGEKTQYF. This sequence joins TRBV3-1 and TRBJ2-7, with 10 nucleotides matching TRBD1. The J call could be wrong; TRBJ2-5 is a better fit for the DNA end. CDR3 length: 13 amino acids. The germline V gene has CDR1 LGHDT and CDR2 YNNKEL (reference sequence).

V usage is TRBV20-1 and J usage is TRBJ1-2; weak D call: TRBD1 (5 bases). Between the trimmed V and J ends, which lost 3 bases and 0 bases, there was a span of 26 bases. Germline-derived CDR1 and CDR2 are DFQATT and SNEGSKA (reference sequence). The CDR3 runs 19 residues. CDR3 in DNA: TGCAGTGCTAGCCCCCGCCCCGGGGCGCGGGGCTCCACTAACTATGGCTACACCTTC. Translation gives CSASPRPGARGSTNYGYTF.

The chain links TRBV19 to TRBJ2-1; TRBD2 is a possible D gene (5 bases). This CDR3 contains 12 residues. CDR1 LNHDA and CDR2 SQIVND come from the germline V gene (reference sequence). The V gene lost 4 bases and the J gene lost 10 bases, with 11 bases spanning the gap. The CDR3 DNA sequence: TGTGCCAGTAGTAAGGAGGTGGGGGAGCAGTTCTTC. It encodes CASSKEVGEQFF.

The V gene is TRBV12-3 or TRBV12-4, the J gene TRBJ2-2; D gene unclear. The germline V and J ends were trimmed by 3 bases and 4 bases, with 9 bases remaining between them. CDR3 length: 14 residues. The DNA of the CDR3 is TGTGCCAGCAGTTTCGGTCCCGTCACCGGGGAGCTGTTTTTT. It specifies CASSFGPVTGELFF.

The gene calls are TRBV9 and TRBJ1-4; TRBD1 matches at 7 bases. Germline CDR1 reads SGDLS; CDR2 reads YYNGEE. The CDR3 is made up of 17 amino acids. With 3 bases clipped from V and 4 bases from J, the junction kept 12 bases outside the gene matches. The CDR3 coding sequence is TGTGCCAGCAGCGACTCTCGGGACAGACCAATTAATGAAAAACTGTTTTTT. It is translated as CASSDSRDRPINEKLFF.

The chain links TRBV21-1 to TRBJ2-3; TRBD2, the table's D call, lacks a check against the DNA. TRBV21-1 is flagged as a pseudogene. CDR3 length: 14 amino acids. This chain's CDR3 is CASSKDLEGDTQYF. The CDR3 DNA sequence: TGTGCCAGCAGCAAAGATCTGGAGGGGGATACGCAGTATTTT.

This clonotype was detected many times. V is TRBV7-2 and J is TRBJ2-3; D not certain. The V gene's germline CDR1 is SGHTA and CDR2 FQGNSA. The length of the CDR3 is 14 residues. V lost 1 base, J lost 2 bases, and 7 bases lay in between. The CDR3 DNA reads TGTGCCAGCAGCTTAGTGTCAGACACAGATACGCAGTATTTT. Residues: CASSLVSDTDTQYF.

The rearrangement uses TRBV24-1 and TRBJ1-5; no firm D call. CDR1 and CDR2 from the germline V gene are KGHDR and SFDVKD. Trimming pared 3 bases from V and 4 bases from J, leaving 9 bases between. The CDR3 runs to 14 residues. The CDR3 DNA is TGTGCCACCAGTGATGCAATCGCGAATCAGCCCCAGCATTTT. Protein: CATSDAIANQPQHF.

This chain connects TRBV10-3 to TRBJ2-7; D perhaps matches TRBD2 (6 bases). Trimming cost V 3 bases and J 4 bases, with 10 bases left between them. The CDR3 has 13 amino acids. The germline V gene encodes CDR1 ENHRY and CDR2 SYGVKD. DNA of the CDR3: TGTGCCATCAGTGACCCCGGGACTTACGAGCAGTACTTC. This sequence encodes CAISDPGTYEQYF.

This clonotype has ten or more counts. This chain links TRBV29-1 with TRBJ2-7; 12 nucleotides agree with TRBD2. The germline CDR1 and CDR2 sequences are SQVTM and ANQGSEA. The J segment lost 2 bases and the V segment lost 2 bases, leaving 4 bases of the junction unmatched. This CDR3 comprises 15 residues. The CDR3 region has the DNA TGCAGCGTTGAAAGGGCTAGCGGGAGGGCCTACGAGCAGTACTTC. It yields the protein CSVERASGRAYEQYF.

This clonotype appeared a few times. The chain carries TRBV11-2 and TRBJ2-5; D gene uncertain. Trimming cost V 5 bases and J 0 bases, with 22 bases left between them. Germline V gives CDR1 SGHAT, CDR2 FQNNGV. The CDR3 is 18 amino acids. DNA of the CDR3: TGTGCCAGCAGCCGACGGACCCTTGGCGCCGGGTACCAAGAGACCCAGTACTTC. Protein: CASSRRTLGAGYQETQYF.